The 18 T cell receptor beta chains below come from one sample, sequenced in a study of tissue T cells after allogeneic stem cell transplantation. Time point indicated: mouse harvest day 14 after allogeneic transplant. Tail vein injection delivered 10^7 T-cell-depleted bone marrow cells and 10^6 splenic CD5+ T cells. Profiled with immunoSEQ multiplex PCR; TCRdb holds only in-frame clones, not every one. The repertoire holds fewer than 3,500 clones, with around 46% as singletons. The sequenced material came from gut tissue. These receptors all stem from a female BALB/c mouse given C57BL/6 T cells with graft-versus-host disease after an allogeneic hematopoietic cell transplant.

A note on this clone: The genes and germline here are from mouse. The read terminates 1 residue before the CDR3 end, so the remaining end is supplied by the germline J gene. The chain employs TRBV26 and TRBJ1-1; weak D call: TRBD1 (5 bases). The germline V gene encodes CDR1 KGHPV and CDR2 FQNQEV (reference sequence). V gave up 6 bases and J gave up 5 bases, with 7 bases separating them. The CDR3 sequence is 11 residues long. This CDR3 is CASSRETEVFF. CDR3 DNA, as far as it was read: TGTGCCAGCAGCAGGGAGACAGAAGTCTTC. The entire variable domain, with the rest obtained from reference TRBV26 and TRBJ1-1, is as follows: NSKVIQTPRYLVKGQGQKAKMRCIPEKGHPVVFWYQQNKNNEFKFLINFQNQEVLQQIDMTEKRFSAECPSNSPCSLEIQSSEAGDSALYLCASSRETEVFFGKGTRLTVV.

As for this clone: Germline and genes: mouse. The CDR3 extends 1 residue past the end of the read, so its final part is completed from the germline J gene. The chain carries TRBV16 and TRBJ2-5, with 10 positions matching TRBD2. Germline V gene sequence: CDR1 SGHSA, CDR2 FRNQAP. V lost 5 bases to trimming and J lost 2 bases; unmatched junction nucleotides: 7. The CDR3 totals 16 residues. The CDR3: CASSPAWGGRQDTQYF. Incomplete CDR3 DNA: TGTGCAAGCAGCCCCGCCTGGGGGGGCCGCCAAGACACCCAGTAC.

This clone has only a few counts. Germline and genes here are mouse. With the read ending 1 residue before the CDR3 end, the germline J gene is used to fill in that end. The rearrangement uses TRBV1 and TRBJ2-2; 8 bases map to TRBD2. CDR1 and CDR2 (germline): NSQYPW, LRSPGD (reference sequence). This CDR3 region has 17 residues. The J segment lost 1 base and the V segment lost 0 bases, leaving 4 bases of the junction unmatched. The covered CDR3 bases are TGCACCTGCAGTGCAGATGGGGGGGGCGGAAACACCGGGCAGCTCTAC. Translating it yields CTCSADGGGGNTGQLY. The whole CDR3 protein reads CTCSADGGGGNTGQLYF.

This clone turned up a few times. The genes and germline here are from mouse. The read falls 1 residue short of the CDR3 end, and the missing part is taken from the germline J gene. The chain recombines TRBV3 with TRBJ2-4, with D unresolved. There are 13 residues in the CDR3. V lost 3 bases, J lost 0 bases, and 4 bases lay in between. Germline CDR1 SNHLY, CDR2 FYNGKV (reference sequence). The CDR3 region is CASSFGSQNTLYF. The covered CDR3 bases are TGTGCCAGCAGCTTCGGCAGTCAAAACACCTTGTAC.

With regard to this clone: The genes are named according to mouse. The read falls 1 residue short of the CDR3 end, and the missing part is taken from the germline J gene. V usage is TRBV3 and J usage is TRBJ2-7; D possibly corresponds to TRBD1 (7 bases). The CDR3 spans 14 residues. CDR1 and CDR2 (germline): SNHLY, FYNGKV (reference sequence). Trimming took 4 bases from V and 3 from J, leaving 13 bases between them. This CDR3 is CASSSWGQSYEQYF. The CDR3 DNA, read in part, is TGTGCCAGCAGCTCCTGGGGACAGAGCTATGAACAGTAC. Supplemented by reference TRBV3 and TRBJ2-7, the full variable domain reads GPKVLQIPSHQIIDMGQMVTLNCDPVSNHLYFYWYKQILGQQMEFLVNFYNGKVMEKSKLFKDQFSVERPDGSYFTLKIQPTALEDSAVYFCASSSWGQSYEQYFGPGTRLTVL.

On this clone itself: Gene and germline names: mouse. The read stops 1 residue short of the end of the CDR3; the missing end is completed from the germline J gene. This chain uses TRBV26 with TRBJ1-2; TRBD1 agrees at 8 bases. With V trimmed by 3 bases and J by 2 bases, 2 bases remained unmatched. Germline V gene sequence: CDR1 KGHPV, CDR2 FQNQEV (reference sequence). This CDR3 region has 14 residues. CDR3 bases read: TGTGCCAGCAGTCTTGCAGGGGGCAACTCCGACTACACC. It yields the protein CASSLAGGNSDYT. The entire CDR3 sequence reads CASSLAGGNSDYTF. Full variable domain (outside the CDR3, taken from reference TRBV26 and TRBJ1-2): NSKVIQTPRYLVKGQGQKAKMRCIPEKGHPVVFWYQQNKNNEFKFLINFQNQEVLQQIDMTEKRFSAECPSNSPCSLEIQSSEAGDSALYLCASSLAGGNSDYTFGSGTRLLVI.

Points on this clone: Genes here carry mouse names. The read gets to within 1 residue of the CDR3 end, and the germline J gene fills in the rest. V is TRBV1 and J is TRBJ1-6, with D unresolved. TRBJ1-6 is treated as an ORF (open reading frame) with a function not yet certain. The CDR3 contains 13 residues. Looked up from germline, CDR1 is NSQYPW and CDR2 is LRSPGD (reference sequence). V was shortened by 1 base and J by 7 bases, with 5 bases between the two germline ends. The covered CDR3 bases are TGCACCTGCAGTGCAGGGGCGAATTCGCCCCTCTAC. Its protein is CTCSAGANSPLY. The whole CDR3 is CTCSAGANSPLYF.

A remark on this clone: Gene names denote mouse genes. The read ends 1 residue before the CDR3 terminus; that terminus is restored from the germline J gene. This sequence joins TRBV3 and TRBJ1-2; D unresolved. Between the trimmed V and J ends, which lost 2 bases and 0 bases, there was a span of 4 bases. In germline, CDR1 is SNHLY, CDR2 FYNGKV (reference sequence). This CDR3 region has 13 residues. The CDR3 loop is CASSLQSNSDYTF. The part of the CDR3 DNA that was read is TGTGCCAGCAGCTTACAATCAAACTCCGACTACACC.

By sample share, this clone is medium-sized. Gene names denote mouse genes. The CDR3 protein is CASSFGGYNSPLYF. CDR3 bases read: TGTGCCAGCAGCTTTGGGGGCTATAATTCGCCCCTCTAC. The chain is built from TRBV3 and TRBJ1-6; D is perhaps TRBD1 (5 bases). Read sequence stops 1 residue before the CDR3 end, and the germline J gene provides the missing end. TRBJ1-6 qualifies as an ORF whose function is uncertain. Trimming shortened V by 3 bases and J by 3 bases, and 6 bases separated the two germline ends. CDR1 is SNHLY, CDR2 FYNGKV, per germline (reference sequence). This CDR3 region has 14 residues.

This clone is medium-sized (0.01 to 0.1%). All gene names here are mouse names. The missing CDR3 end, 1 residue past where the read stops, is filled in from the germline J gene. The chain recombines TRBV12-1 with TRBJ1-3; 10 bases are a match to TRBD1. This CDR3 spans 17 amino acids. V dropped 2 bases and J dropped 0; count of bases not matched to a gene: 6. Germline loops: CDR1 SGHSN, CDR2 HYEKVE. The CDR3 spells CASSPIRDRGSGNTLYF. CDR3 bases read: TGTGCCAGCTCTCCCATTCGGGACAGGGGTTCTGGAAATACGCTCTAT.

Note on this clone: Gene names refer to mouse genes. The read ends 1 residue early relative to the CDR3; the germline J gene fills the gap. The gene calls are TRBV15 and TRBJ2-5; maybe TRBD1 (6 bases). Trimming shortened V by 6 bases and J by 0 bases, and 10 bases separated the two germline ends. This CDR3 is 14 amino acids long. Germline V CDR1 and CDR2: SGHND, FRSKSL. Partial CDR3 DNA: TGTGCCAGCAGCCAGGGGTTTAACCAAGACACCCAGTAC. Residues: CASSQGFNQDTQY. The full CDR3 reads CASSQGFNQDTQYF. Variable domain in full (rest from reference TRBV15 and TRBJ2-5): DAGVTQTPRHEVAEKGQTIILKCEPVSGHNDLFWYRQTKIQGLELLSYFRSKSLMEDGGAFKDRFKAEMLNSSFSTLKIQPTEPKDSAVYLCASSQGFNQDTQYFGPGTRLLVL.

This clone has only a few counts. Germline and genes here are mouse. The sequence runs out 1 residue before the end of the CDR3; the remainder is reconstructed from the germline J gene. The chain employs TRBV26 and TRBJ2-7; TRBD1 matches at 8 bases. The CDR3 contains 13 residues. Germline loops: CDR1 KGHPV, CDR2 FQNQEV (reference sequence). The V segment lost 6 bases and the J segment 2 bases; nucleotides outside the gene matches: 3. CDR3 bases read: TGTGCCAGCAGCTCAGGGGGCCCCTATGAACAGTAC. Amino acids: CASSSGGPYEQY. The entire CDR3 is CASSSGGPYEQYF.

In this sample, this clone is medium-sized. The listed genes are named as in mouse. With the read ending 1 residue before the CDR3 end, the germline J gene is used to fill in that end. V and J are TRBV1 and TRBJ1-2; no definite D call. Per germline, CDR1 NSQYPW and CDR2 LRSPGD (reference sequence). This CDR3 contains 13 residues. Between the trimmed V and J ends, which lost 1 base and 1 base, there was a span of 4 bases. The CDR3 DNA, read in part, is TGCACCTGCAGTGCAGTACAAAACTCCGACTACACC. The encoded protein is CTCSAVQNSDYT. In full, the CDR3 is CTCSAVQNSDYTF.

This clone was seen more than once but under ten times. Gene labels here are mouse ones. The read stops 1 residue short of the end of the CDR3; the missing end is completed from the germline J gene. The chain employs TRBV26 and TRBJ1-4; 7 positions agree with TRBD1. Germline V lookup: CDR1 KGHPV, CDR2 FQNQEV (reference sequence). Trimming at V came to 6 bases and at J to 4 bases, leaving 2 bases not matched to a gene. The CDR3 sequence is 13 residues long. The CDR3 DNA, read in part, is TGTGCCAGCAGCCGGGACAGCAACGAAAGATTATTT. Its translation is CASSRDSNERLF. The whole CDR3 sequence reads CASSRDSNERLFF.

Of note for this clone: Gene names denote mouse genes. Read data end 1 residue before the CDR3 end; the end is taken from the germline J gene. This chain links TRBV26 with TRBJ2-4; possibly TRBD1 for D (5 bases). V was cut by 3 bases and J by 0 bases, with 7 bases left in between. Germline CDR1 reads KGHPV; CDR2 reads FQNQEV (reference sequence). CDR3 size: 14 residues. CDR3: CASSLQGSQNTLYF. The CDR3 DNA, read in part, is TGTGCCAGCAGTCTTCAGGGCAGTCAAAACACCTTGTAC.

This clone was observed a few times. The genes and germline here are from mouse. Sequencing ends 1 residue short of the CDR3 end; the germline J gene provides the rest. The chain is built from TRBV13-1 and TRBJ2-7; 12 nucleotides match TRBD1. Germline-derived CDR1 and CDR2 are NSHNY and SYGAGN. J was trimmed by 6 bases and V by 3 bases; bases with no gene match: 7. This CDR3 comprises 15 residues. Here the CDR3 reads CASSVTGQGAGEQYF. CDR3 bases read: TGTGCCAGCAGTGTCACGGGACAGGGGGCGGGTGAACAGTAC.

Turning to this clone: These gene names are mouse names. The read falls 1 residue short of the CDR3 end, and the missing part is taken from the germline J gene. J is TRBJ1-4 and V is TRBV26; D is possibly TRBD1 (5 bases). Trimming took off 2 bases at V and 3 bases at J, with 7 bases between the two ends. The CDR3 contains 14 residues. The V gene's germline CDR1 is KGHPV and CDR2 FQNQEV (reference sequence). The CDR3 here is CASSLGTANERLFF. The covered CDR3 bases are TGTGCCAGCAGTCTGGGGACGGCCAACGAAAGATTATTT.

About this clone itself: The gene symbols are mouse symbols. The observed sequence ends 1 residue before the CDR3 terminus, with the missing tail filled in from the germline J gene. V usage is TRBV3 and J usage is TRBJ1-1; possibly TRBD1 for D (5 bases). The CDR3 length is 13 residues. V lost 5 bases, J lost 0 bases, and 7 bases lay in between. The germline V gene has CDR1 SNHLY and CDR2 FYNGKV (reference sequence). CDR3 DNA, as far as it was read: TGTGCCAGCAGCAGGACACCAAACACAGAAGTCTTC. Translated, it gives CASSRTPNTEVF. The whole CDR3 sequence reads CASSRTPNTEVFF.